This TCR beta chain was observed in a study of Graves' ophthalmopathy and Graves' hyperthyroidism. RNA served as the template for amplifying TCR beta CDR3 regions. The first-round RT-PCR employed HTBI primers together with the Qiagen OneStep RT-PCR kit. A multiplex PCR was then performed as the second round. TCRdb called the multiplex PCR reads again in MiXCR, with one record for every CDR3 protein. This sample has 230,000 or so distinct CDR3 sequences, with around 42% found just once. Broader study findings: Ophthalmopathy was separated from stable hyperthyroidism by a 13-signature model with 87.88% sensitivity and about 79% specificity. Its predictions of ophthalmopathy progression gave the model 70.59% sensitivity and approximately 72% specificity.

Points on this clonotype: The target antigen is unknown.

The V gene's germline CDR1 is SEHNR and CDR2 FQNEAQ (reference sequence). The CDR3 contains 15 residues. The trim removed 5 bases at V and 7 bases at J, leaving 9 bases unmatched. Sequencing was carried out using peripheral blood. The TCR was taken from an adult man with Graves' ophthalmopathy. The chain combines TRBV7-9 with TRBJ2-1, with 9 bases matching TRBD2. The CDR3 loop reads CASSPLAGYWNEQFF. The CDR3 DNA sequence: TGTGCCAGCAGCCCCCTAGCGGGATATTGGAATGAGCAGTTCTTC.